Listed below are T cell receptor beta chains from one sample, sequenced in a study of blood T cell repertoires in COVID-19. Repertoires were generated with immunoSEQ multiplex PCR, while TCRdb's copy carries only in-frame clones and drops some. This sample has 130,000 to 150,000 clones, with under 90% found just once. Sequencing used peripheral blood. These receptors came from a man aged 70 or older who had recovered from COVID-19. Both conserved end residues are part of each CDR3. The order of the fields is J gene, V gene, clone size, D gene, CDR3 DNA, CDR3 protein. The D gene is left open where the match is weak. A clone size is listed for some rows: how often the clone was seen (once, few, many), or a class if it is expanded.

>TRBJ1-2|TRBV7-9|NA|NA
TGTGCCAGCAGCTCAACCGACACCCGCGGGGGCTACACCTTC
CASSSTDTRGGYTF
>TRBJ2-2|TRBV7-9|NA|NA
TGTGCCAGCAGCCCAACCAACAACGCCGGGGAGCTGTTTTTT
CASSPTNNAGELFF
>TRBJ2-7|TRBV4-1|NA|NA
TGCGCCAGCAGCCAAGAAGATCGGTCCCTAAGCTACGAGCAGTACTTC
CASSQEDRSLSYEQYF
>TRBJ1-4|TRBV5-5|NA|TRBD1
TGTGCCAGCAGCGGGACAGGGGTGGAGGAAAAACTGTTTTTT
CASSGTGVEEKLFF
>TRBJ2-2|TRBV3-1/TRBV3-2|NA|NA
TGTGCCAGCAGCCAAGTCTGGCTAGCGCGCCCCACCGGGGAGCTGTTTTTT
CASSQVWLARPTGELFF
>TRBJ1-1|TRBV5-6|NA|TRBD1
TGTGCCAGCAGCTTTGGTACAGGGGGAGGTTACACTGAAGCTTTCTTT
CASSFGTGGGYTEAFF
>TRBJ2-7|TRBV15|NA|TRBD1
TGTGCCACCAGCAGAGATGCGTCGTGGGACAGGTATGACGAGCAGTACTTC
CATSRDASWDRYDEQYF
>TRBJ2-5|TRBV12-3/TRBV12-4|once|NA
TGTGCCAGCAGTTTCGTGCAGGGAGAGACCCAGTACTTC
CASSFVQGETQYF
>TRBJ2-3|TRBV18|NA|TRBD1
TGTGCCAGCTCACCACCAGGGGGCATTGTCACAGATACGCAGTATTTT
CASSPPGGIVTDTQYF
>TRBJ1-1|TRBV27|NA|TRBD1
TGTGCCAGCAGTTTGTACGGGACAGGGACTATGAACACTGAAGCTTTCTTT
CASSLYGTGTMNTEAFF
>TRBJ2-1|TRBV7-9|few|TRBD2
TGTGCCAGCAGCTTAGTACTAGCGGGAGGCAATGAGCAGTTCTTC
CASSLVLAGGNEQFF
>TRBJ2-7|TRBV5-1|NA|NA
TGCGCCAGCAGCTTAGTCGGGAGCTCCTACGAGCAGTACTTC
CASSLVGSSYEQYF
>TRBJ2-7|TRBV7-2|NA|TRBD2
TGTGCCAGCAGCTTAAGCGCTAGCGGGAGCTCCTACGAGCAGTACTTC
CASSLSASGSSYEQYF
>TRBJ2-5|TRBV27|NA|TRBD2
TGTGCCAGCACCCCTCTTAGCGGGAGGGGAGAGACCCAGTACTTC
CASTPLSGRGETQYF
>TRBJ1-2|TRBV11-2|NA|NA
TGTGCCAGCAGCTTAGTTGACAGACCCTATGGCTACACCTTC
CASSLVDRPYGYTF
>TRBJ2-7|TRBV7-6|NA|TRBD2
TGTGCCAGCAGCTTAGCGCCTAGCGGAACCTACGAGCAGTACTTC
CASSLAPSGTYEQYF
>TRBJ2-5|TRBV5-1|NA|NA
TGCGCCAGCAGCTCAGAGGGGGCGGGAGGTTCAGAGACCCAGTACTTC
CASSSEGAGGSETQYF
>TRBJ2-5|TRBV29-1|NA|NA
TGCAGCGTATTGAGGTTCGGGGAGACCCAGTACTTC
CSVLRFGETQYF
>TRBJ2-7|TRBV6-2/TRBV6-3|NA|NA
TGTGCCAGCAGTCCAAGTCCCCAGAAGCAGTACTTC
CASSPSPQKQYF
>TRBJ1-1|TRBV7-6|many|NA
TGTGCCAGCAGCTTAGAAAGCGTTGTAGGGAACACTGAAGCTTTCTTT
CASSLESVVGNTEAFF
>TRBJ2-2|TRBV7-9|NA|NA
TGTGCCAGCAGCTTAGTCCAGGGTAGCACCGGGGAGCTGTTTTTT
CASSLVQGSTGELFF
>TRBJ2-3|TRBV5-1|NA|TRBD1
TGCGCCAGCAGCTTAGGGCAGGGGGAAACAGATACGCAGTATTTT
CASSLGQGETDTQYF
>TRBJ1-2|TRBV10-3|few|NA
TGTGCCATCAACGTCTTGGACAGAAACTATGGCTACACCTTC
CAINVLDRNYGYTF
>TRBJ2-2|TRBV5-1|few|NA
TGCGCCAGCAGCTCGGGCCAGCGGACCGGGGAGCTGTTTTTT
CASSSGQRTGELFF
>TRBJ2-5|TRBV2|NA|NA
TGTGCCAGCTCGAGCACCGCGGTAGAGACCCAGTACTTC
CASSSTAVETQYF
>TRBJ2-3|TRBV27|NA|NA
TGTGCCAGCAGTTTATGGGGGGGAGGGGGTTCAGATACGCAGTATTTT
CASSLWGGGGSDTQYF
>TRBJ2-1|TRBV18|once|NA
TGTGCCAGCTCACGGGCAGACTCCTACAATGAGCAGTTCTTC
CASSRADSYNEQFF
>TRBJ1-4|TRBV30|NA|NA
TGTGCCTGGGGGCTGGGAGCAGCAAATGAAAAACTGTTTTTT
CAWGLGAANEKLFF
>TRBJ1-1|TRBV1|NA|NA
TGCACCAGCAGCCTGCCCGGGACTCAAAGGCCGGAAGCTTTCTTT
CTSSLPGTQRPEAFF
>TRBJ2-1|TRBV5-1|NA|TRBD2
TGCGCCAGCAGCTTGGATGGACTAGGAAGGGTGCAGTTCTTC
CASSLDGLGRVQFF
>TRBJ2-7|TRBV5-8|once|TRBD1
TGTGCCAGCAGCCCATACAGGGGTAGCTACGAGCAGTACTTC
CASSPYRGSYEQYF
>TRBJ2-1|TRBV6-5|NA|NA
TGTGCCAGCACGAAACGGGACTCCTACAATGAGCAGTTCTTC
CASTKRDSYNEQFF
>TRBJ2-7|TRBV20-1|NA|TRBD1
TGCAGCGCCAGTAGACAGGGACCCTTGGGGGAGCAGTACTTC
CSASRQGPLGEQYF
>TRBJ2-7|TRBV14|NA|NA
TGTGCCAGCAGCCAAGTTCGAGCGGTACCCTACGAGCAGTACTTC
CASSQVRAVPYEQYF
>TRBJ2-1|TRBV4-3|NA|NA
TGCGCCAGCAGCCAAGCAAAGGGGATGGGGGAGCAGTTCTTC
CASSQAKGMGEQFF
>TRBJ2-3|TRBV13|once|TRBD2
TGTGCCAGCAGCTCAAGGACTAGCGGAAACACAGATACGCAGTATTTT
CASSSRTSGNTDTQYF
>TRBJ2-7|TRBV7-2|few|TRBD1
TGTGCCAGCAGCGCCGGGTGGGGACAGATCTACGAGCAGTACTTC
CASSAGWGQIYEQYF
>TRBJ2-3|TRBV29-1|NA|TRBD2
TGCAGCGTGATCCTGGGACTAGCGGGAGGATGGGCGCAGTATTTT
CSVILGLAGGWAQYF
>TRBJ1-2|TRBV5-1|NA|NA
TGCGCCAGCAGCCAAAGGACGGGAGGCTACACCTTC
CASSQRTGGYTF
>TRBJ1-1|TRBV19|NA|NA
TGTGCCAGTAGTATAGCCGCGGGAGGGTGGAGCACTGAAGCTTTCTTT
CASSIAAGGWSTEAFF
>TRBJ1-5|TRBV10-2|NA|TRBD1
TGCGCCAGCAGCTCGGGACAGGGGATCAATCAGCCCCAGCATTTT
CASSSGQGINQPQHF
>TRBJ2-5|TRBV7-3|NA|NA
TGTGCCAGCAGCCTCGGGTCGAGCGCCCAAGAGACCCAGTACTTC
CASSLGSSAQETQYF
>TRBJ1-5|TRBV6-5|NA|TRBD1
TGTGCCAGCAGTCTAATTGCCGGGACAGAACAGCCCCAGCATTTT
CASSLIAGTEQPQHF
>TRBJ2-7|TRBV29-1|NA|NA
TGCAGCGTTGAAGATAACACGAGTCAGGCGGGCGAGCAGTACTTC
CSVEDNTSQAGEQYF
>TRBJ2-1|TRBV5-1|NA|TRBD2
TGCGCCAGCAGCTTTAGGACTAGCGGGTTATACAATGAGCAGTTCTTC
CASSFRTSGLYNEQFF
>TRBJ2-3|TRBV10-2|NA|NA
TGCGCCAGCAGTGATGGCAGGGGTTATTCTGCAGATACGCAGTATTTT
CASSDGRGYSADTQYF
>TRBJ2-3|TRBV7-2|once|TRBD2
TGTGCCAGCAGCAGAGCGGGGGATACGCAGTATTTT
CASSRAGDTQYF
>TRBJ2-2|TRBV7-7|NA|NA
TGTGCCAGCAGCAAGCAGCTGACAGGAACCACCGGGGAGCTGTTTTTT
CASSKQLTGTTGELFF
>TRBJ2-7|TRBV18|NA|TRBD1
TGTGCCAGCACCGGCTCGACAGGGGGCGAGCAGTACTTC
CASTGSTGGEQYF
>TRBJ2-1|TRBV7-2|NA|NA
TGTGCCAGCAGACAATCCCCAGGCTCCTACAATGAGCAGTTCTTC
CASRQSPGSYNEQFF
>TRBJ2-7|TRBV18|NA|TRBD2
TGTGCCAGCTCGGCCGGGACTAGCGGGATTGAGCAGTACTTC
CASSAGTSGIEQYF
>TRBJ1-1|TRBV7-9|NA|NA
TGTGCCAGCAGCATCGAGTACGGGGTCATTGGGAACACTGAAGCTTTCTTT
CASSIEYGVIGNTEAFF
>TRBJ2-7|TRBV4-1|NA|TRBD2
TGCGCCAGCAGCCAAGGGCCTAGCGGGAGGAGGCAGTACTTC
CASSQGPSGRRQYF
>TRBJ1-2|TRBV5-8|NA|NA
TGTGCCAGCAGCCTGCAGGGGACCTATGGCTACACCTTC
CASSLQGTYGYTF
>TRBJ2-1|TRBV5-1|NA|TRBD2
TGCGCCAGCAGCCAGAGAGGCCTAGCGGGAACAGGGTTGGGGAACAATGAGCAGTTCTTC
CASSQRGLAGTGLGNNEQFF
>TRBJ2-3|TRBV7-8|NA|TRBD2
TGTGCCAGCAGCTGGACTAGCGGGCTTGATTATAGCACAGATACGCAGTATTTT
CASSWTSGLDYSTDTQYF
>TRBJ2-7|TRBV20-1|NA|NA
TGCAGTGCGGCCGGGGACTACGAGCAGTACTTC
CSAAGDYEQYF
>TRBJ1-2|TRBV29-1|NA|NA
TGCAGCGTTGAAACAGAGTACTATGGCTACACCTTC
CSVETEYYGYTF
>TRBJ2-5|TRBV7-2|NA|TRBD2
TGTGCCAGCAGCTTTAGAGGGACTAGCGGGAGGGCCAGGGAGACCCAGTACTTC
CASSFRGTSGRARETQYF
>TRBJ2-1|TRBV3-1/TRBV3-2|NA|NA
TGTGCCAGCAGCCAAGATAGGGGCGGAAATCGGTTCTTC
CASSQDRGGNRFF